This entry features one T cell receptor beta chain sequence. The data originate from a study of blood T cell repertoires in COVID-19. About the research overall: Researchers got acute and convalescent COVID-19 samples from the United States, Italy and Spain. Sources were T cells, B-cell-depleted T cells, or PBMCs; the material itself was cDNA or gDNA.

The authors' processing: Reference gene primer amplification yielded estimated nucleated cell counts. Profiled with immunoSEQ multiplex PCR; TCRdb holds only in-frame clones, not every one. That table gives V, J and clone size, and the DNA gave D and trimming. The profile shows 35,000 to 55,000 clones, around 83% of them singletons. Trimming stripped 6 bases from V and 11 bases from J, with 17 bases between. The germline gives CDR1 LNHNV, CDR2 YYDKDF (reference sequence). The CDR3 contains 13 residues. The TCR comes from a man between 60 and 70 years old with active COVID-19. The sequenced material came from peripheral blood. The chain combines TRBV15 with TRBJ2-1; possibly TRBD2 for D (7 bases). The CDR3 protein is CATSGVGGAKQFF. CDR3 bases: TGTGCCACCAGTGGCGTAGGGGGGGCTAAGCAGTTCTTC.